The 11 T cell receptor beta chains given below trace back to one sample, sequenced in a study of T cells in localized non-small cell lung cancer. Only in-frame clones appear in the TCRdb table, and some are missing; sequencing was by immunoSEQ multiplex PCR. The data show roughly 13,000 clones, around 84% seen once. The starting material was peripheral blood, obtained before any cancer treatment. These receptors all come from a male donor aged 60 or over with stage III lung adenocarcinoma.

The V call is TRBV5-6, the J call TRBJ1-2, with unresolved D. The germline V gene has CDR1 SGHDT and CDR2 YYEEEE. The length of the CDR3 is 14 residues. With 0 bases removed from V and 0 bases from J, the gap between germline ends came to 6 bases. CDR3 in amino acids: CASSLGMSNYGYTF. CDR3 nucleotides: TGTGCCAGCAGCTTGGGAATGTCTAACTATGGCTACACCTTC.

The rearrangement joins TRBV7-9 to TRBJ1-1; D is possibly TRBD1 (5 bases). CDR1 is SEHNR, CDR2 FQNEAQ, per germline (reference sequence). V was trimmed by 5 bases and J by 5 bases, leaving 21 bases between them. This CDR3 is built from 16 residues. The CDR3 is CASSKLGTRKKTEAFF. The CDR3, as DNA: TGTGCCAGCAGCAAACTCGGGACTAGGAAAAAAACTGAAGCTTTCTTT.

This clone came up a few times. The chain employs TRBV6-1 and TRBJ2-3, with D tentatively TRBD2 (7 bases). Per germline, CDR1 MNHNS and CDR2 SASEGT. The CDR3 has 12 residues. V gave up 2 bases and J gave up 12 bases, with 12 bases separating them. This chain's CDR3 is CASSERGAPQYF. Written as DNA, the CDR3 is TGTGCCAGCAGTGAACGGGGGGCTCCACAGTATTTT.

V gene TRBV4-1 combines with J gene TRBJ2-1, with 8 bases matching TRBD2. Germline values: CDR1 MGHRA, CDR2 YSYEKL. Trimming at V came to 6 bases and at J to 6 bases, leaving 10 bases not matched to a gene. The CDR3 length is 15 residues. CDR3: CASSVRTSRANEQFF. For the CDR3, the DNA is TGCGCCAGCAGTGTCCGGACTAGCAGGGCCAATGAGCAGTTCTTC.

The V gene is TRBV19, the J gene TRBJ2-5; no definite D call. This CDR3 has 13 residues. CDR1 LNHDA and CDR2 SQIVND come from the germline V gene (reference sequence). V was trimmed by 5 bases and J by 1 base, leaving 8 bases between them. DNA for the CDR3: TGTGCCAGTAGTTTTTCCACCCAAGAGACCCAGTACTTC. It encodes CASSFSTQETQYF.

This clone was seen once. V is TRBV5-1 and J is TRBJ2-3; D is undetermined. The V end lost 8 bases, the J end lost 5 bases, and 9 bases lay between the germline ends. In germline, CDR1 is SGHRS, CDR2 YFSETQ. This CDR3 spans 11 amino acids. CDR3 in DNA: TGCGCCAGTTATTTTGGAGATACGCAGTATTTT. This codes for CASYFGDTQYF.

By share of the sample, this clone is medium-sized. The chain has TRBV2 and TRBJ1-4, with D perhaps matching TRBD1 (5 bases). The CDR3 spans 13 residues. V lost 5 bases, J lost 7 bases, and 11 bases lay in between. Germline loops: CDR1 SNHLY, CDR2 FYNNEI. In DNA form, the CDR3 reads TGTGCCAGCAGTCAAGGGACGGCTGAAAAACTGTTTTTT. It translates to CASSQGTAEKLFF.

The chain has TRBV11-3 and TRBJ2-3; 7 nucleotides match TRBD1. Trimming at V came to 6 bases and at J to 8 bases, leaving 11 bases not matched to a gene. The CDR3 has 14 amino acids. Germline CDR1 reads SGHNT; CDR2 reads YENEEA. The CDR3 sequence is CASSSTGAASTQYF. In DNA form, the CDR3 reads TGTGCCAGCAGTTCCACAGGGGCCGCGAGTACGCAGTATTTT. The whole variable domain, remainder taken from reference TRBV11-3 and TRBJ2-3, is EAGVVQSPRYKIIEKKQPVAFWCNPISGHNTLYWYLQNLGQGPELLIRYENEEAVDDSQLPKDRFSAERLKGVDSTLKIQPAELGDSAVYLCASSSTGAASTQYFGPGTRLTVL.

The chain is built from TRBV6-4 and TRBJ1-1, with D uncertain. V dropped 4 bases and J dropped 5 bases, with 11 bases sitting between them. Per the germline V gene, CDR1 is MRHNA and CDR2 is SNTAGT. CDR3 length: 13 residues. The CDR3: CASSASVGTEAFF. In DNA, the CDR3 is TGTGCCAGCAGTGCCTCGGTTGGAACTGAAGCTTTCTTT.

This rearrangement joins TRBV5-1 to TRBJ2-3; 7 nucleotides agree with TRBD2. The germline V gene encodes CDR1 SGHRS and CDR2 YFSETQ. The CDR3 consists of 16 residues. J was trimmed by 4 bases and V by 0 bases; bases with no gene match: 8. The CDR3 region has the DNA TGCGCCAGCAGCTTGGATGGCGGGAGCGGATCAGATACGCAGTATTTT. It yields the protein CASSLDGGSGSDTQYF.

This clone was seen just once. The genes are TRBV9 and TRBJ1-1; a weak D match, TRBD1 (6 bases). CDR1 SGDLS and CDR2 YYNGEE come from the germline V gene. The CDR3 runs 14 residues. The V end lost 2 bases, the J end lost 4 bases, and 12 bases lay between the germline ends. The CDR3 reads CASSVEQGATEAFF. Written as DNA, the CDR3 is TGTGCCAGCAGCGTTGAACAGGGCGCCACTGAAGCTTTCTTT.